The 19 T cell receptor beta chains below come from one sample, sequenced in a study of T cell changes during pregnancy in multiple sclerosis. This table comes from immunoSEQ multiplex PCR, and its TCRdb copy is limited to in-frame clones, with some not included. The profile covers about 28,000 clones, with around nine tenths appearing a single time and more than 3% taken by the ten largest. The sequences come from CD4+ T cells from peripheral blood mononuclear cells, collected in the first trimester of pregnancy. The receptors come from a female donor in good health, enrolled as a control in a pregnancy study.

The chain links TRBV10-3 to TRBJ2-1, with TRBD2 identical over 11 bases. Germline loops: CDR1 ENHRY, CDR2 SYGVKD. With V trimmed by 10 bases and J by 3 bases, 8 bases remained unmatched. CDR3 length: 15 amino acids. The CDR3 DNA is TGTGCCACCTTAACCGGGACTAGCGGCTACAATGAGCAGTTCTTC. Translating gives CATLTGTSGYNEQFF.

The chain's CDR3 is CASSPFPRTSGEPEQFF. Written as DNA, the CDR3 is TGTGCCAGCAGTCCCTTTCCCAGGACTAGCGGGGAGCCTGAGCAGTTCTTC. V is TRBV28 and J is TRBJ2-1; TRBD2 matches 12 bases. The germline V gene encodes CDR1 MDHEN and CDR2 SYDVKM. V shed 5 bases and J 9 bases; nucleotides not matched to a gene: 14. The CDR3 contains 17 residues.

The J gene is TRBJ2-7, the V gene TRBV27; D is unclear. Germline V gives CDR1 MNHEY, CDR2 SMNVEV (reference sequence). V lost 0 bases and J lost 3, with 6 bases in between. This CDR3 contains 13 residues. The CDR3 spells CASSLSPYYEQYF. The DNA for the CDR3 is TGTGCCAGCAGTTTATCTCCCTACTACGAGCAGTACTTC.

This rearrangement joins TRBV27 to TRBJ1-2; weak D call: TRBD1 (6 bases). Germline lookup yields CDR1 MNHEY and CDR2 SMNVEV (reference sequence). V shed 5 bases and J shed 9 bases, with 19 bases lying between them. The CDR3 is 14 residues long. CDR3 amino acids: CASSAGGPWNRYTF. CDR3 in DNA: TGTGCCAGCAGTGCCGGGGGGCCCTGGAACCGCTACACCTTC.

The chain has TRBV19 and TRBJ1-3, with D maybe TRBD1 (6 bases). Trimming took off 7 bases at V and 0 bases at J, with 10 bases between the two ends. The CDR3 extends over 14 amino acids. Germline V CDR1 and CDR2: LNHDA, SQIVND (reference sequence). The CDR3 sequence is CASIDRTSGNTIYF. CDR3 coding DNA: TGTGCCAGTATTGACAGGACCTCTGGAAACACCATATATTTT.

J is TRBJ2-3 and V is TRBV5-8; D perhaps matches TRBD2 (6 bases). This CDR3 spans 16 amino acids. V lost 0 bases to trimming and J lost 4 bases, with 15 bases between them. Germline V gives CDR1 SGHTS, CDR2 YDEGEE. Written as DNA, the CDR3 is TGTGCCAGCAGCTTGGCAGGAGGGAAGGGAGCAGATACGCAGTATTTT. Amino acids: CASSLAGGKGADTQYF.

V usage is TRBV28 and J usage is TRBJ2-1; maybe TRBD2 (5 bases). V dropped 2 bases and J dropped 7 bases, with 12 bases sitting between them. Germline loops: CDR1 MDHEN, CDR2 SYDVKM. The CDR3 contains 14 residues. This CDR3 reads CASSLLPGKNEQFF. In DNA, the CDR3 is TGTGCCAGCAGTTTACTGCCCGGGAAAAATGAGCAGTTCTTC.

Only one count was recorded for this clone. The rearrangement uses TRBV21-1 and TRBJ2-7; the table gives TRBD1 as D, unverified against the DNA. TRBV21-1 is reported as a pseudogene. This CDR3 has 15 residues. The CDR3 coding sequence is TGTGCCAGCAGCGAACCGGGACACCAGGTCCACGAGCAGTACTTC. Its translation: CASSEPGHQVHEQYF.

The CDR3 DNA sequence: TGTGCCAGCAGCTTTTGGGGGGGGGAAGAGCAGTTCTTC. Translating gives CASSFWGGEEQFF. The V call is TRBV5-4, the J call TRBJ2-1; TRBD2 matches at 7 bases. The junction had 6 bases not matched to a gene; V was cut back by 2 bases and J by 10 bases. Germline V CDR1 and CDR2: SGHNT, YYREEE (reference sequence). CDR3 length: 13 amino acids.

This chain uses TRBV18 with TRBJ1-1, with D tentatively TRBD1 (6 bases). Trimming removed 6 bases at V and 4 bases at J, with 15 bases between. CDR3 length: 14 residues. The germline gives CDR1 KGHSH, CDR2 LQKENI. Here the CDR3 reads CASSLQGDGTEAFF. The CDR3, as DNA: TGTGCCAGCTCTTTACAGGGAGACGGCACTGAAGCTTTCTTT.

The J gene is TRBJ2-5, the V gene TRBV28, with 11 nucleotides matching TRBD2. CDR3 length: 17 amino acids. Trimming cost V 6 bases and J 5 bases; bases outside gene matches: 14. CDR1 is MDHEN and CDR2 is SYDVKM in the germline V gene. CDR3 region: CASSPPASGRNAETQYF. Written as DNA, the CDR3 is TGTGCCAGCAGCCCCCCGGCTAGCGGGAGGAACGCGGAGACCCAGTACTTC. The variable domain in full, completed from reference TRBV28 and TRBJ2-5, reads DVKVTQSSRYLVKRTGEKVFLECVQDMDHENMFWYRQDPGLGLRLIYFSYDVKMKEKGDIPEGYSVSREKKERFSLILESASTNQTSMYLCASSPPASGRNAETQYFGPGTRLLVL.

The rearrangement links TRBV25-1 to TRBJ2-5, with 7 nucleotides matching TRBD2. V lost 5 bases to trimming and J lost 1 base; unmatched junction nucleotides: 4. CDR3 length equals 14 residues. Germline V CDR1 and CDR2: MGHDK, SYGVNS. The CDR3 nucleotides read TGTGCCAGCAGTAGGTCTAGCGGCCAAGAGACCCAGTACTTC. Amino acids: CASSRSSGQETQYF. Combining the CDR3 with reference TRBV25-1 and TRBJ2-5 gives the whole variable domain EADIYQTPRYLVIGTGKKITLECSQTMGHDKMYWYQQDPGMELHLIHYSYGVNSTEKGDLSSESTVSRIRTEHFPLTLESARPSHTSQYLCASSRSSGQETQYFGPGTRLLVL.

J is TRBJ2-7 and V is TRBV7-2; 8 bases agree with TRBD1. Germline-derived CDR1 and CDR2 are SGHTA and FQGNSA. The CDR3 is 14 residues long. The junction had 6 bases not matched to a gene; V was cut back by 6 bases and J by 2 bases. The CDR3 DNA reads TGTGCCAGCAGTCCGGGACAGGCAACCTACGAGCAGTACTTC. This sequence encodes CASSPGQATYEQYF.

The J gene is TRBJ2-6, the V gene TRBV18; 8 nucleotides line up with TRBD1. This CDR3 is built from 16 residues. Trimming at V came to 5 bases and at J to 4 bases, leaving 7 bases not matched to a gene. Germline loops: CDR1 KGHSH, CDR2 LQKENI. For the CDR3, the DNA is TGTGCCAGCTCAATATCCCAGGGGGCAGGGGCCAACGTCCTGACTTTC. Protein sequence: CASSISQGAGANVLTF.

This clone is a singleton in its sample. CDR3 in amino acids: CAWSTQGRTEAFF. CDR3 bases: TGTGCCTGGAGCACACAGGGGAGGACTGAAGCTTTCTTT. V and J are TRBV30 and TRBJ1-1; 7 positions agree with TRBD1. CDR1 is GTSNPN and CDR2 is SVGIG in the germline V gene (reference sequence). CDR3 length equals 13 residues. J lost 5 bases, V lost 3 bases, and 6 bases had no gene match.

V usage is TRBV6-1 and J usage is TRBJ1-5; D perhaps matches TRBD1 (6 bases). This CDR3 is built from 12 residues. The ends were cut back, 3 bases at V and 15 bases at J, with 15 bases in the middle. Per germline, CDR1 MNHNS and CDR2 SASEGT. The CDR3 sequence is CASSEMTGTRHF. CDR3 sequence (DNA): TGTGCCAGCAGTGAGATGACAGGTACTAGGCATTTT.

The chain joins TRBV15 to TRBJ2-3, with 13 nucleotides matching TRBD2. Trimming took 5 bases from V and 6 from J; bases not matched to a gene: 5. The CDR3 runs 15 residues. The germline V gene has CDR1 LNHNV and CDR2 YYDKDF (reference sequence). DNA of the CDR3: TGTGCCACCAGCTTGGGACTAGCGGGAACCGATACGCAGTATTTT. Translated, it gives CATSLGLAGTDTQYF.

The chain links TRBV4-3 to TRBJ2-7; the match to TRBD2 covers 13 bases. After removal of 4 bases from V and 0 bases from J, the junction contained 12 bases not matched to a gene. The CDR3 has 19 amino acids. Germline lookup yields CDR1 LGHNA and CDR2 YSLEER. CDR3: CASSRVLWTSGSDSYEQYF. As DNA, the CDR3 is TGCGCCAGCAGCCGCGTTTTATGGACTAGCGGGAGTGACTCCTACGAGCAGTACTTC.

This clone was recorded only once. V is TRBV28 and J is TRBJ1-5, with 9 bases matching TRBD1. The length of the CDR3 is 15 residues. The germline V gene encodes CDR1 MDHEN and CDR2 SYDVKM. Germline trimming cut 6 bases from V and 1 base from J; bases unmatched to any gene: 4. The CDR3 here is CASRSTGGSNQPQHF. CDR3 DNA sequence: TGTGCCAGCAGGTCGACAGGGGGGAGCAATCAGCCCCAGCATTTT.